This T cell receptor beta chain was documented in a study of tumor-infiltrating lymphocytes in primary liver carcinoma. Study information: Tumor stage was T1-T3 N0M0, and tumor size was about 4 to 11 cm across.

The input was approximately 500 ng total RNA; TCR beta cDNA was made from it with a constant-region primer. Three-round nested multiplex PCR performed with slightly modified ARM-PCR produced the TCR beta libraries. For approximately 11 cycles apiece, the opening two PCR rounds ran with TRBV1-TRBV30 forward primers and a C-beta reverse primer. Each CDR3 protein is one row after TCRdb ran MiXCR on the multiplex PCR reads. Among 300,000 to 350,000 distinct CDR3 sequences, less than 70% were seen once, and the ten largest hold 5.5% to 8%. Unsorted whole blood yielded blood RNA, and germline DNA was extracted as well. CDR1 and CDR2 from the germline V gene are SGHAT and FQNNGV. This CDR3 region has 12 residues. As for this clonotype: Germline and junction disagree at one end, which may indicate a read error.

This TCR derives from a man in his forties with primary liver carcinoma and hepatitis B virus infection. The chain links TRBV11-2 to TRBJ2-5, with unresolved D. Source material: peripheral blood. As DNA, the CDR3 is TGTGTCAGCAGCTTAGATCTAGAGTCCCAATACTTC. This codes for CVSSLDLESQYF.